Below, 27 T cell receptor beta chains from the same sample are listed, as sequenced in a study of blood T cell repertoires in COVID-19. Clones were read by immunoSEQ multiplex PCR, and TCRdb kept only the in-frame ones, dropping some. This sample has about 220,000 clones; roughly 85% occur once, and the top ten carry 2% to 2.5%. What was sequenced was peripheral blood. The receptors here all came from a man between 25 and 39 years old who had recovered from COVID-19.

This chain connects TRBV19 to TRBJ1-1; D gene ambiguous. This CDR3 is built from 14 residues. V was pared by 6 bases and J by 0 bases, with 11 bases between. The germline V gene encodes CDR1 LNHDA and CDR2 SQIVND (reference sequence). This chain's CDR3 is CASSVTVMNTEAFF. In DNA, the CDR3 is TGTGCCAGTAGCGTAACAGTTATGAACACTGAAGCTTTCTTT.

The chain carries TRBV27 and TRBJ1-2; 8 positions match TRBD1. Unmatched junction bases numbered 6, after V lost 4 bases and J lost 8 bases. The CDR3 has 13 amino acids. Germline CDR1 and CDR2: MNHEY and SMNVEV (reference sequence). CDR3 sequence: CASSYTGGWGYTF. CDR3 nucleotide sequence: TGTGCCAGCAGTTATACAGGGGGATGGGGCTACACCTTC.

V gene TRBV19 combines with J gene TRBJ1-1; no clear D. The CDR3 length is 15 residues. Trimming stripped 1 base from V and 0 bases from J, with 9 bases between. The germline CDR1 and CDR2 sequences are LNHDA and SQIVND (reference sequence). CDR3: CASSIGPGLNTEAFF. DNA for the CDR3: TGTGCCAGTAGTATAGGGCCAGGCCTGAACACTGAAGCTTTCTTT.

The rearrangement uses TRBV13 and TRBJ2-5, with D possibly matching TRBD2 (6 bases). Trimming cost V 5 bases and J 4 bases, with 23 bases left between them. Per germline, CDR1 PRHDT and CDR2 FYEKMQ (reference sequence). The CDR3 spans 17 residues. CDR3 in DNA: TGTGCCAGCAGCACGAAAGCCGGGACTGCTGTTTTAGAGACCCAGTACTTC. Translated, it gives CASSTKAGTAVLETQYF.

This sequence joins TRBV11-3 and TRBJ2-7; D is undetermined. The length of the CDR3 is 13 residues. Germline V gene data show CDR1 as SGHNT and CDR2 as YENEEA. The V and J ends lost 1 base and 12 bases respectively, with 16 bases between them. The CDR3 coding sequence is TGTGCCAGCAGCTTAGGCAACGATTCCCCTAGGTACTTC. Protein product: CASSLGNDSPRYF.

CDR3 bases: TGTGCCAGCAGCCCCCAATCTTCAGGGGGCGCTGAAGCTTTCTTT. Its protein product is CASSPQSSGGAEAFF. The chain employs TRBV7-6 and TRBJ1-1; 8 positions match TRBD1. The germline V gene has CDR1 SGHVS and CDR2 FNYEAQ. The CDR3 extends over 15 amino acids. With V trimmed by 5 bases and J by 6 bases, 11 bases remained unmatched.

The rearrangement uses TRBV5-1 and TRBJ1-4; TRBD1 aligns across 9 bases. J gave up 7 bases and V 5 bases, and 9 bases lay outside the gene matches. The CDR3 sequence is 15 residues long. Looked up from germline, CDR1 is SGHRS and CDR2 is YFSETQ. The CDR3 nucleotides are TGCGCCAGCAGTTCCAACAGGGGGCGAAGTGAAAAACTGTTTTTT. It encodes CASSSNRGRSEKLFF.

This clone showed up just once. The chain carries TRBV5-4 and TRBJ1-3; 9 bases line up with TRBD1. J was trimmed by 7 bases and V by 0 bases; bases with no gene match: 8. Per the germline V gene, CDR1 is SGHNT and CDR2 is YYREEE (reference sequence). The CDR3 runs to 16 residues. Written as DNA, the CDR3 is TGTGCCAGCAGCTTGGCTATGGGGACAGGGCCCAACACCATATATTTT. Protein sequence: CASSLAMGTGPNTIYF.

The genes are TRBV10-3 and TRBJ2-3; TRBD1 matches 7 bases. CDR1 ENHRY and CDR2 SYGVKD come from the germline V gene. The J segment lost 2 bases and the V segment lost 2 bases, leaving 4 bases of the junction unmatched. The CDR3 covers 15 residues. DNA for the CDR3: TGTGCCATCAGTGAGCCAGGGGGTTCCACAGATACGCAGTATTTT. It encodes CAISEPGGSTDTQYF.

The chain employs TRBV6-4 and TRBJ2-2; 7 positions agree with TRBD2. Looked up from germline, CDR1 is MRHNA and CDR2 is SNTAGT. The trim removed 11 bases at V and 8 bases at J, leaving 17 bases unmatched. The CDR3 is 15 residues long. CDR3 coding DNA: TGTGCCCTCGGGGGGACCCGCCGAGTGAGAGGGGAGCTGTTTTTT. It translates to CALGGTRRVRGELFF.

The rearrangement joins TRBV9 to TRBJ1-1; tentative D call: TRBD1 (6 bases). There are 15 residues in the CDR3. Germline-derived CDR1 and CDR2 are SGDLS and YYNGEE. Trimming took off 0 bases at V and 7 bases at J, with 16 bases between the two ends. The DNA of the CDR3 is TGTGCCAGCAGCGTAGAACGCGGGGGGGCGGGTGAAGCTTTCTTT. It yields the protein CASSVERGGAGEAFF.

Here the CDR3 reads CASSVEYGQGNTEAFF. The CDR3 bases are TGTGCCAGCAGCGTAGAGTACGGACAGGGAAACACTGAAGCTTTCTTT. The chain recombines TRBV9 with TRBJ1-1; TRBD1 aligns across 8 bases. This CDR3 comprises 16 residues. V trimming: 0 bases; J trimming: 2 bases; junction bases outside the gene matches: 6. From germline, CDR1 is SGDLS and CDR2 YYNGEE. The complete variable domain, with remaining parts taken from reference TRBV9 and TRBJ1-1, reads DSGVTQTPKHLITATGQRVTLRCSPRSGDLSVYWYQQSLDQGLQFLIQYYNGEERAKGNILERFSAQQFPDLHSELNLSSLELGDSALYFCASSVEYGQGNTEAFFGQGTRLTVV.

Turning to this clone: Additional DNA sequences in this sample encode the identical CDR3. CDR3 region: CASSLGPNTEAFF. The CDR3 nucleotides read TGTGCCAGCAGTTTGGGCCCAAACACTGAAGCTTTCTTT. The V call is TRBV12-3 or TRBV12-4, the J call TRBJ1-1, with D uncertain. The CDR3 extends over 13 amino acids. Trimming removed 3 bases from V and 2 bases from J, with 7 bases in between.

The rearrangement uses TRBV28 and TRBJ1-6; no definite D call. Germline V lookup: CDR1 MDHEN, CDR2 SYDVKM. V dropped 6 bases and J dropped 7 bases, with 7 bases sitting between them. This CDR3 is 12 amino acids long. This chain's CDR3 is CASSLRNSPLHF. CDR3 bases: TGTGCCAGCAGCCTCCGGAATTCACCCCTCCACTTT.

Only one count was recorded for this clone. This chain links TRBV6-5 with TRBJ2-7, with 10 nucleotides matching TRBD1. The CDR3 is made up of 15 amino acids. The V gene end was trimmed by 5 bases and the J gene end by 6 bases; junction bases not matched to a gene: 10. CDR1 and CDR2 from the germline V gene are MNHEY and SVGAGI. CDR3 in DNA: TGTGCCAGCAGTACGCCGGGACAGGGGCTTCCCGAGCAGTACTTC. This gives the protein CASSTPGQGLPEQYF.

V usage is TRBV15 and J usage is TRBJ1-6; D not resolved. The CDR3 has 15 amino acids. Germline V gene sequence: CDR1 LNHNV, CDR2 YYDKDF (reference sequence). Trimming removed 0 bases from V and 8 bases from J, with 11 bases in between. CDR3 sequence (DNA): TGTGCCACCAGCAGAGATTTATTCCCGGATTCACCCCTCCACTTT. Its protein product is CATSRDLFPDSPLHF. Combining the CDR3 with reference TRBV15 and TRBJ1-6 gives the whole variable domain DAMVIQNPRYQVTQFGKPVTLSCSQTLNHNVMYWYQQKSSQAPKLLFHYYDKDFNNEADTPDNFQSRRPNTSFCFLDIRSPGLGDTAMYLCATSRDLFPDSPLHFGNGTRLTVT.

CDR3 bases: TGTGCCAGTAGTCTTGCTAGCGGAACGAACACCGGGGAGCTGTTTTTT. This sequence encodes CASSLASGTNTGELFF. This sequence joins TRBV19 and TRBJ2-2; 7 bases match TRBD2. With V trimmed by 5 bases and J by 0 bases, 6 bases remained unmatched. In germline, CDR1 is LNHDA, CDR2 SQIVND (reference sequence). CDR3 length: 16 residues.

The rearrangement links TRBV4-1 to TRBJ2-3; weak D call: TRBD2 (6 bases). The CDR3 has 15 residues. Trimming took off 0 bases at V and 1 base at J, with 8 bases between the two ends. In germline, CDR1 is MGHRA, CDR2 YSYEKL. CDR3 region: CASSQDGTRTDTQYF. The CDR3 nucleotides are TGCGCCAGCAGCCAAGACGGGACTCGCACAGATACGCAGTATTTT.

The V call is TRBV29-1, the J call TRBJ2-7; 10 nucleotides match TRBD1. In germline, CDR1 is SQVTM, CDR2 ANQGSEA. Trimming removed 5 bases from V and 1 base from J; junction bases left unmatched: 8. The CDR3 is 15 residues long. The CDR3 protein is CSVQTGQGGSYEQYF. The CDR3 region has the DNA TGCAGCGTTCAAACAGGACAGGGGGGTTCCTACGAGCAGTACTTC.

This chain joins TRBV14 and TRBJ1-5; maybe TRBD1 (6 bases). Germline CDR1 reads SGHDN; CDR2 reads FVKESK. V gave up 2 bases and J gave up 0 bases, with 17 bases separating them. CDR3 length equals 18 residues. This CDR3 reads CASSQHTRGGHSNQPQHF. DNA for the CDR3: TGTGCCAGCAGCCAACATACCAGGGGCGGGCATAGCAATCAGCCCCAGCATTTT.

This chain's CDR3 is CASSQVRGGTEAFF. The CDR3 DNA follows: TGTGCCAGCAGCCAGGTTCGTGGAGGGACTGAAGCTTTCTTT. The chain recombines TRBV3-1 (or the pseudogene TRBV3-2) with TRBJ1-1; D not certain. V lost 3 bases and J lost 5, with 13 bases in between. This CDR3 is 14 amino acids long. Germline V gene lookup returns CDR1 LGHDT and CDR2 YNNKEL (reference sequence).

CDR3 DNA sequence: TGTGCCAGCAGCTCCTTGCGACATAACACCGGGGAGCTGTTTTTT. Protein product: CASSSLRHNTGELFF. The chain employs TRBV11-2 and TRBJ2-2; D not resolved. Germline lookup yields CDR1 SGHAT and CDR2 FQNNGV. This CDR3 has 15 amino acids. The V end lost 4 bases, the J end lost 2 bases, and 11 bases lay between the germline ends.

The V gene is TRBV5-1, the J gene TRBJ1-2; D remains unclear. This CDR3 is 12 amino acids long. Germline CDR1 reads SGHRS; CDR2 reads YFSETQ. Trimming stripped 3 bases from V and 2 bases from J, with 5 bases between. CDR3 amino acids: CASSSGNYGYTF. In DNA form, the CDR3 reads TGCGCCAGCAGCTCCGGGAACTATGGCTACACCTTC. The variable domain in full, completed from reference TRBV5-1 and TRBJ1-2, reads KAGVTQTPRYLIKTRGQQVTLSCSPISGHRSVSWYQQTPGQGLQFLFEYFSETQRNKGNFPGRFSGRQFSNSRSEMNVSTLELGDSALYLCASSSGNYGYTFGSGTRLTVV.

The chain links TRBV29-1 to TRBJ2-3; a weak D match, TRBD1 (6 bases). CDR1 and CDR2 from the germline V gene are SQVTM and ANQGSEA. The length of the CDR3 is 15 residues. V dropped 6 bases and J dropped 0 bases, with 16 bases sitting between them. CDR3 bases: TGCAGCGTCATCACCCGGGACATTAGCACAGATACGCAGTATTTT. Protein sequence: CSVITRDISTDTQYF.

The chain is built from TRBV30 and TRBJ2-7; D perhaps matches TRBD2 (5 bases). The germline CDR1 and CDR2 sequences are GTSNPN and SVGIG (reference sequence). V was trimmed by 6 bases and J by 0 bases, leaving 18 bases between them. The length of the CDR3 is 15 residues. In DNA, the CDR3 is TGTGCCTGCCACCGAAGGCGGGCATTCTCCTACGAGCAGTACTTC. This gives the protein CACHRRRAFSYEQYF.

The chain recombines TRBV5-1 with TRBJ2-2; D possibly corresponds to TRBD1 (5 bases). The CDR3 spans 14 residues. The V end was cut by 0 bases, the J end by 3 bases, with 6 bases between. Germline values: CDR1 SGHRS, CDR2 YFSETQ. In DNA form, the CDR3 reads TGCGCCAGCAGCTTGGGACAGTACACCGGGGAGCTGTTTTTT. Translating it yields CASSLGQYTGELFF.

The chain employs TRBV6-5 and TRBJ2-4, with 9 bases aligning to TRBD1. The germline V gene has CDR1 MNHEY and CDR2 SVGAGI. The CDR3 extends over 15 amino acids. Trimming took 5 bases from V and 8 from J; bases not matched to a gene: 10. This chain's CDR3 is CASSQDRDRDDIQYF. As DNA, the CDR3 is TGTGCCAGCAGTCAGGACCGGGACAGGGATGACATTCAGTACTTC.